These T cell receptor beta chains were read from a single sample in a study of cytomegalovirus exposure and HLA in healthy donors. Measured with immunoSEQ multiplex PCR; TCRdb has only the in-frame clones, and not every one. The sample lists about 190,000 clones, approximately 86% occurring once. Specimen: PBMCs. These receptors were obtained from a woman between 25 and 40 years old in good health and CMV-seronegative. CDR3s include the opening cysteine and the closing phenylalanine or tryptophan. Each record gives: V gene, clone size, J gene, CDR3 length, D gene, CDR3 DNA, CDR3 protein. D genes are given only for firm matches. The size field is filled for only some rows; it gives once, few, many or a size class.

V: TRBV30; size: once; J: TRBJ2-1; length: 13; D: -; DNA: TGTGCCTGGGCCCAGGGAGGCTACAATGAGCAGTTCTTC; CDR3: CAWAQGGYNEQFF
V: TRBV6-1; size: few; J: TRBJ2-7; length: 13; D: -; DNA: TGTGCCAGCAGAGACCGACAGTTCTACGAGCAGTACTTC; CDR3: CASRDRQFYEQYF
V: TRBV7-2; size: -; J: TRBJ2-5; length: 14; D: TRBD1; DNA: TGTGCCAGCAGCTTCCTCGGGACAGGGGAGACCCAGTACTTC; CDR3: CASSFLGTGETQYF
V: TRBV27; size: -; J: TRBJ1-2; length: 14; D: -; DNA: TGTGCCAGCAGTTTGTGGGGCGCTGGCTATGGCTACACCTTC; CDR3: CASSLWGAGYGYTF
V: TRBV6-6; size: -; J: TRBJ2-1; length: 16; D: TRBD2; DNA: TGTGCCAGCAGTTACGTAGGTAGCGGGAGTTACAATGAGCAGTTCTTC; CDR3: CASSYVGSGSYNEQFF
V: TRBV28; size: few; J: TRBJ2-4; length: 11; D: -; DNA: TGTGCCAGCAGTTTCGCCGGGGGACAGTACTTC; CDR3: CASSFAGGQYF
V: TRBV7-9; size: -; J: TRBJ2-7; length: 13; D: -; DNA: TGTGCCAGCCAACCTTCGGGTTCCTACGAGCAGTACTTC; CDR3: CASQPSGSYEQYF
V: TRBV5-1; size: -; J: TRBJ2-7; length: 13; D: -; DNA: TGCGCCAGCAGCCCTTACAGTGAGAGCGAGCAGTACTTC; CDR3: CASSPYSESEQYF
V: TRBV15; size: -; J: TRBJ2-5; length: 15; D: TRBD1; DNA: TGTGCCACCAGCAGAGACCCGGGACAGGGAGAGACCCAGTACTTC; CDR3: CATSRDPGQGETQYF
V: TRBV7-9; size: -; J: TRBJ2-1; length: 17; D: TRBD2; DNA: TGTGCCAGCAGCTTAAATCGGGGTAGCGGGTCCCCCGGTGAGCAGTTCTTC; CDR3: CASSLNRGSGSPGEQFF
V: TRBV5-1; size: -; J: TRBJ2-3; length: 12; D: -; DNA: TGCGCCAGCAGCTACAACACAGATACGCAGTATTTT; CDR3: CASSYNTDTQYF
V: TRBV5-6; size: -; J: TRBJ2-7; length: 12; D: -; DNA: TGTGCCAGCAGCCACCACGACTACGAGCAGTACTTC; CDR3: CASSHHDYEQYF
V: TRBV14; size: -; J: TRBJ2-5; length: 12; D: -; DNA: TGTGCCAGCAGCCAGTTACAAGAGACCCAGTACTTC; CDR3: CASSQLQETQYF
V: TRBV2; size: -; J: TRBJ2-5; length: 14; D: -; DNA: TGTGCCAGCAGCCCCGGGACACAACGGGAGACCCAGTACTTC; CDR3: CASSPGTQRETQYF
V: TRBV7-3; size: -; J: TRBJ2-5; length: 13; D: -; DNA: TGTGCCAGCAGCGCTGGAGGACAAGAGACCCAGTACTTC; CDR3: CASSAGGQETQYF
V: TRBV7-9; size: -; J: TRBJ2-1; length: 15; D: -; DNA: TGTGCCAGCAGCTTAACGCAGGGTTTGTACAATGAGCAGTTCTTC; CDR3: CASSLTQGLYNEQFF
V: TRBV4-1; size: -; J: TRBJ1-2; length: 13; D: -; DNA: TGCGCCAGCGCGGAGAAGGAGGATTATGGCTACACCTTC; CDR3: CASAEKEDYGYTF
V: TRBV6-5; size: -; J: TRBJ2-3; length: 13; D: -; DNA: TGTGCCAGCAGTGTACTAATAACAGATACGCAGTATTTT; CDR3: CASSVLITDTQYF
V: TRBV18; size: -; J: TRBJ2-7; length: 15; D: -; DNA: TGTGCCAGCTCCCCACCGGGACACCTCACCTACGAGCAGTACTTC; CDR3: CASSPPGHLTYEQYF
V: TRBV5-1; size: -; J: TRBJ2-5; length: 12; D: -; DNA: TGCGCCAGCAGCTTGCGCGAAGAGACCCAGTACTTC; CDR3: CASSLREETQYF
V: TRBV19; size: -; J: TRBJ1-2; length: 13; D: -; DNA: TGTGCCAGTAGTCTACAGGGCAACTATGGCTACACCTTC; CDR3: CASSLQGNYGYTF
V: TRBV19; size: -; J: TRBJ2-3; length: 16; D: TRBD2; DNA: TGTGCCAGTAGCGCCGGACTAGCGGGGGGCACAGATACGCAGTATTTT; CDR3: CASSAGLAGGTDTQYF
V: TRBV5-6; size: -; J: TRBJ1-2; length: 15; D: TRBD1; DNA: TGTGCCAGCAGCCCTGACAGGGTCTTCAACTATGGCTACACCTTC; CDR3: CASSPDRVFNYGYTF
V: TRBV5-1; size: -; J: TRBJ2-7; length: 15; D: -; DNA: TGCGCCAGCAGCCGCGAGCGGGTCGGGTCCTACGAGCAGTACTTC; CDR3: CASSRERVGSYEQYF
V: TRBV2; size: -; J: TRBJ2-5; length: 13; D: -; DNA: TGTGCCAGCTTTGAGGGCGGAATGGAGACCCAGTACTTC; CDR3: CASFEGGMETQYF
V: TRBV10-3; size: -; J: TRBJ1-4; length: 14; D: -; DNA: TGTGCCATCAGTGAGTCTAGGGAGAGTGAAAAACTGTTTTTT; CDR3: CAISESRESEKLFF
V: TRBV28; size: -; J: TRBJ1-1; length: 12; D: -; DNA: TGTGCCAGCAGGCAGATGAACACTGAAGCTTTCTTT; CDR3: CASRQMNTEAFF
V: TRBV29-1; size: few; J: TRBJ1-2; length: 13; D: TRBD1; DNA: TGCAGCGTTGCACCGGGACAGGGGAGTGGCTACACCTTC; CDR3: CSVAPGQGSGYTF
V: TRBV5-1; size: -; J: TRBJ2-1; length: 14; D: -; DNA: TGCGCCAGCAGCTCGATTCTTGCGGGCAATGAGCAGTTCTTC; CDR3: CASSSILAGNEQFF
V: TRBV19; size: -; J: TRBJ2-4; length: 19; D: TRBD2; DNA: TGTGCCAGTAGCCTTGATTATGGGACTAGCGGTTTAGCCAAAAACATTCAGTACTTC; CDR3: CASSLDYGTSGLAKNIQYF
V: TRBV5-1; size: -; J: TRBJ2-3; length: 15; D: -; DNA: TGCGCCAGCACTCCCTCCCGGGGGGCCTATGATACGCAGTATTTT; CDR3: CASTPSRGAYDTQYF
V: TRBV5-6; size: -; J: TRBJ1-1; length: 14; D: -; DNA: TGTGCCAGCAAAAGGACCCGTGGGAGCACTGAAGCTTTCTTT; CDR3: CASKRTRGSTEAFF
V: TRBV10-3; size: -; J: TRBJ2-5; length: 14; D: -; DNA: TGTGCCATCAGTGACTGGGCGGAGGAAGAGACCCAGTACTTC; CDR3: CAISDWAEEETQYF
V: TRBV10-3; size: -; J: TRBJ1-2; length: 15; D: -; DNA: TGTGCCATCAGTGAGAAAACCAGGGGTATCTATGGCTACACCTTC; CDR3: CAISEKTRGIYGYTF
V: TRBV29-1; size: -; J: TRBJ2-5; length: 12; D: -; DNA: TGCAGCGTTCTGGAGATTAGGGAGACCCAGTACTTC; CDR3: CSVLEIRETQYF
V: TRBV6-5; size: -; J: TRBJ2-2; length: 16; D: -; DNA: TGTGCCAGCAGTTACTCGATACAGGGAATGACCGGGGAGCTGTTTTTT; CDR3: CASSYSIQGMTGELFF
V: TRBV19; size: once; J: TRBJ2-1; length: 12; D: -; DNA: TGTGCCAGTAGTATTCTCTACAATGAGCAGTTCTTC; CDR3: CASSILYNEQFF
V: TRBV19; size: -; J: TRBJ1-5; length: 13; D: -; DNA: TGTGCCAGTAGTATAAAGGGGATCCAGCCCCAGCATTTT; CDR3: CASSIKGIQPQHF
V: TRBV19; size: -; J: TRBJ2-1; length: 15; D: -; DNA: TGTGCCAGTAGTATAACAGGTATGGGGTACAATGAGCAGTTCTTC; CDR3: CASSITGMGYNEQFF
V: TRBV6-6; size: -; J: TRBJ2-1; length: 15; D: TRBD2; DNA: TGTGCCAGCAGTAAACTAGCGGGCGTCGACAATGAGCAGTTCTTC; CDR3: CASSKLAGVDNEQFF
V: TRBV5-1; size: -; J: TRBJ2-3; length: 17; D: TRBD2; DNA: TGCGCCAGCAGCTTGAGAGCTAGCGGGAGAGGCACAGATACGCAGTATTTT; CDR3: CASSLRASGRGTDTQYF
V: TRBV4-1; size: -; J: TRBJ1-1; length: 16; D: TRBD1; DNA: TGCGCCAGCAGCCAAGGGGACAGGGGAATGAACACTGAAGCTTTCTTT; CDR3: CASSQGDRGMNTEAFF
V: TRBV5-1; size: few; J: TRBJ2-1; length: 16; D: TRBD2; DNA: TGCGCCAGCAGCCCGGTAGCGGGAGGGAGGGGCAATGAGCAGTTCTTC; CDR3: CASSPVAGGRGNEQFF
V: TRBV5-1; size: -; J: TRBJ2-7; length: 14; D: -; DNA: TGCGCCAGCAGCTTCCTCACTGACAGTTACGAGCAGTACTTC; CDR3: CASSFLTDSYEQYF
V: TRBV11-2; size: once; J: TRBJ2-7; length: 17; D: TRBD1; DNA: TGTGCCAGCAGCTTATTCCCCAAACGACAGGGGCCCTACGAGCAGTACTTC; CDR3: CASSLFPKRQGPYEQYF
V: TRBV7-9; size: -; J: TRBJ2-7; length: 18; D: TRBD2; DNA: TGTGCCAGCAGCTTATATCGACTAGCGGGAGGGCCATCCTACGAGCAGTACTTC; CDR3: CASSLYRLAGGPSYEQYF
V: TRBV7-3; size: -; J: TRBJ2-1; length: 15; D: TRBD2; DNA: TGTGCCAGCAGCACCCGGGTAGCGGGTAGGAATGAGCAGTTCTTC; CDR3: CASSTRVAGRNEQFF
V: TRBV28; size: once; J: TRBJ2-6; length: 16; D: -; DNA: TGTGCCAGCAGTTCGGGACTGACCCCAGGGGCCAACGTCCTGACTTTC; CDR3: CASSSGLTPGANVLTF
V: TRBV10-3; size: -; J: TRBJ1-1; length: 14; D: -; DNA: TGTGCCATCAGTGAGTCTTTGGGGCGTACTGAAGCTTTCTTT; CDR3: CAISESLGRTEAFF
V: TRBV10-1; size: -; J: TRBJ2-5; length: 14; D: -; DNA: TGCGCCAGCAGTGAGGCCCGGGAGCAAGAGACCCAGTACTTC; CDR3: CASSEAREQETQYF
V: TRBV11-2; size: -; J: TRBJ2-1; length: 12; D: TRBD2; DNA: TGTGCCAGCAGCCCGGGGGGGCCTTCCAAGTTCTTC; CDR3: CASSPGGPSKFF
V: TRBV10-3; size: -; J: TRBJ2-1; length: 14; D: TRBD2; DNA: TGTACCATCAGAACTAGCGGGAGGGGTGGTGAGCAGTTCTTC; CDR3: CTIRTSGRGGEQFF
V: TRBV13; size: -; J: TRBJ1-2; length: 14; D: -; DNA: TGTGCCAGCTCCCTTCGGCGGGCGTTATATGGCTACACCTTC; CDR3: CASSLRRALYGYTF
V: TRBV5-1; size: -; J: TRBJ1-1; length: 15; D: TRBD1; DNA: TGCGCCAGCAGCGGGCGACAGGGGCCGAACACTGAAGCTTTCTTT; CDR3: CASSGRQGPNTEAFF
V: TRBV6-5; size: -; J: TRBJ1-3; length: 15; D: -; DNA: TGTGCCAGCAGTTACGCCGTTAGCTCTGGAAACACCATATATTTT; CDR3: CASSYAVSSGNTIYF